The source of this TCR beta chain is a study of shared clonotypes between healthy human individuals. Findings and limits, study-wide: Non-shared clonotypes were found to have lower generation probabilities than the clonotypes that were shared by all four of the sorted-subset donors. Approximately 5.3% was the fraction of naive CD4 clonotypes found shared across several donors. The study generally estimated greater richness for naive than memory subsets. Genetic and exposure-history diversity was limited by the few donors.

Trimming took 4 bases from V and 0 from J, leaving 10 bases between them. The germline CDR1 and CDR2 sequences are SGHTA and FQGNSA. CDR3 size: 15 residues. As regards this clone: Antigen unknown.

The repertoire was sequenced with immunoSEQ multiplex PCR; TCRdb's copy has only in-frame clones and lacks some. The sample records around 1.9 million clones, around 95% being singletons. Terminally differentiated effector memory CD45RA+ cells were left out of the naive CD8 fraction, which was CD45RO-negative and positively selected for CCR7. Sequenced input: naive CD8+ T cells from PBMCs. The sequence was collected from a man aged 18 to 35 in good health. Some clones in this sample may be carry-over from other donors' samples. The chain employs TRBV7-2 and TRBJ1-3; D remains ambiguous. The CDR3 here is CASSSERISGNTIYF. The DNA for the CDR3 is TGTGCCAGCAGCTCAGAGAGAATCTCTGGAAACACCATATATTTT.